This T cell receptor beta chain emerged from a study of beta chain features in type 1 diabetes. For the study at large: All samples yielded over 95,000,000 examined sorted cells.

V was pared by 6 bases and J by 8 bases, with 13 bases between. CDR1 is DFQATT and CDR2 is SNEGSKA in the germline V gene (reference sequence). There are 11 residues in the CDR3. This clone was seen a few times. Its antigen is unknown. A heparinised blood draw that averaged approximately 120 mL was obtained once from each donor. Of the isolated RNA, all was reverse transcribed, and so the sequenced material was expressed TCRB transcripts. Clones were sequenced by immunoSEQ multiplex PCR, and TCRdb holds only the in-frame ones, with some missing. Counted here are 350,000 or so clones, about 18% occurring once; the ten biggest clones make up approximately 0.046%. Broader study findings: A greater similarity of naive, central memory and Treg TCRB repertoires was seen among patients than among healthy donors. Within each of all four CD4+ subsets, Type 1 diabetes patients had TCRB CDR3s that were moderately but significantly shorter.

Sequenced input: naive CD4+ T cells from blood. The TCR was taken from a woman aged 18-29 years in good health. J is TRBJ1-2 and V is TRBV20-1, with D unclear. CDR3 residues: CSASLLGGYTF. In nucleotides, the CDR3 is TGCAGTGCCTCGCTCCTTGGCGGCTACACCTTC.